This T cell receptor (beta chain) is from a study of response to subunit inactivated influenza vaccine. Points from the study as a whole: The authors proposed limited new T cell recruitment per seasonal influenza vaccination.

TCRdb reprocessed the RT-PCR reads with MiXCR, giving one entry per CDR3 protein. The sample yields hundreds of thousands of distinct CDR3 sequences, over 25% seen once. With respect to this clonotype: Antigen unknown.

Trimming took 5 bases from V and 2 from J; bases not matched to a gene: 15. The CDR3 totals 18 residues. Germline loops: CDR1 SGHVS, CDR2 FQNEAQ. Sequenced here: CD4+ T cells sorted from PBMCs, sampled approximately 5 days after vaccination. This receptor was identified in a man aged 50-59 years who received an inactivated influenza vaccine. V gene TRBV7-8 combines with J gene TRBJ2-3, with 8 nucleotides matching TRBD2. The CDR3 spells CASSAPLGAGGPTDTQYF. CDR3 bases: TGTGCCAGCAGCGCCCCATTAGGGGCGGGGGGCCCCACAGATACGCAGTATTTT.